The rows below give T cell receptor beta chains drawn from one sample of a study of blood T cell repertoires in COVID-19. Sequenced by immunoSEQ multiplex PCR; TCRdb stores in-frame clones only, minus some. The data show approximately 300,000 clones, 80% to 90% seen once. The sample comprised peripheral blood. Receptors originate from a man aged 50-59 years with active or convalescent COVID-19. Both conserved end residues are part of each CDR3. The D gene is left open where the match is weak.

>15|TRBV5-1|-|TRBJ1-6
TGCGCCAGCAGCGCGCAGGGGACGGGGAATTCACCCCTCCACTTT
CASSAQGTGNSPLHF
>15|TRBV24-1|TRBD1|TRBJ2-1
TGTGCCACCAGTAATTCCGGGACAGGGAACAATGAGCAGTTCTTC
CATSNSGTGNNEQFF
>15|TRBV15|-|TRBJ2-5
TGTGCCACCAGCAGAGATCCGGGGTTTCTCGAGACCCAGTACTTC
CATSRDPGFLETQYF
>16|TRBV6-5|-|TRBJ2-5
TGTGCCAGCAGTTACTCTTTCCGGCCCAGGGTAGAGACCCAGTACTTC
CASSYSFRPRVETQYF
>13|TRBV7-2|-|TRBJ1-2
TGTGCCAGCAGCTTAGGGCAGAACTATGGCTACACCTTC
CASSLGQNYGYTF
>14|TRBV25-1|-|TRBJ1-4
TGTGCCAGCAGTGAGGCAGCTAATAGCGGGAAACTGTTTTTT
CASSEAANSGKLFF
>16|TRBV6-5|-|TRBJ2-1
TGTGCCAGCAGTTTCTTTCAACCGGAGGGGTACAATGAGCAGTTCTTC
CASSFFQPEGYNEQFF
>14|TRBV30|TRBD1|TRBJ1-4
TGTGCCTGGAGTCGACAGGGGGGTAATGAAAAACTGTTTTTT
CAWSRQGGNEKLFF
>13|TRBV12-5|-|TRBJ2-1
TGTGCTAGTGGGGACTTCTCCTACAATGAGCAGTTCTTC
CASGDFSYNEQFF
>15|TRBV14|TRBD2|TRBJ2-2
TGTGCCAGCAGCCTAAACATAGCGGGGACCGGGGAGCTGTTTTTT
CASSLNIAGTGELFF
>14|TRBV5-1|TRBD1|TRBJ1-4
TGCGCCAGCAGCTTGGGGACAGGAAATGAAAAACTGTTTTTT
CASSLGTGNEKLFF
>13|TRBV7-9|-|TRBJ2-3
TGTGCCAGCAGCGGAACAGGCACAGATACGCAGTATTTT
CASSGTGTDTQYF
>21|TRBV6-2/TRBV6-3|TRBD1|TRBJ1-5
TGTGCCAGCAGTTACTCGAATACCCCGGGACAGGCCAGATATAGCAATCAGCCCCAGCATTTT
CASSYSNTPGQARYSNQPQHF
>13|TRBV30|-|TRBJ1-2
TGTGCCTGGAGGCCCCCAGGTGTTGGAGGCTACACCTTC
CAWRPPGVGGYTF
>15|TRBV7-7|-|TRBJ1-3
TGTGCCAGCAGCTTCGGTTCTCCATTCGGAAACACCATATATTTT
CASSFGSPFGNTIYF
>15|TRBV7-8|TRBD2|TRBJ2-7
TGTGCCAGCAGCTTAGTTCGGGGAGGGAGTTCCGAGCAGTACTTC
CASSLVRGGSSEQYF
>14|TRBV6-6|TRBD1|TRBJ1-4
TGTGCCAGCAGTCTCGGACAGGGGAGTGAAAAACTGTTTTTT
CASSLGQGSEKLFF
>16|TRBV6-1|TRBD2|TRBJ2-5
TGTGCCAGCAGTGAAGTGGTAGCGGGAGGGGGGGAGACCCAGTACTTC
CASSEVVAGGGETQYF
>13|TRBV7-3|-|TRBJ2-3
TGTGCCAGCAGCTCCCAGGAGGGAACTACGCAGTATTTT
CASSSQEGTTQYF
>14|TRBV28|-|TRBJ1-2
TGTGCCAGCAGTATCTCGGCAGGGCGGTATGGCTACACCTTC
CASSISAGRYGYTF
>14|TRBV29-1|-|TRBJ2-5
TGCAGCGTCGGTCCCTGGGTGGGGGCAGAGACCCAGTACTTC
CSVGPWVGAETQYF
>17|TRBV7-2|-|TRBJ2-4
TGTGCCAGCAGCTTATATAGCTCCTTCCGGGCCAAAAACATTCAGTACTTC
CASSLYSSFRAKNIQYF
>13|TRBV7-9|TRBD1|TRBJ2-1
TGTGCCAGCAGCTTAGGGACAGGGAATGAGCAGTTCTTC
CASSLGTGNEQFF
>13|TRBV11-2|-|TRBJ1-1
TGTGCCAGCAGCCGACAGGAGAACACTGAAGCTTTCTTT
CASSRQENTEAFF
>15|TRBV24-1|TRBD1|TRBJ1-2
TGTGCCACCAGTGATCCCGGGACAGGGAACTATGGCTACACCTTC
CATSDPGTGNYGYTF
>13|TRBV24-1|-|TRBJ1-5
TGTGCCACCAGTGCGGGTCAGGGTCAGCCCCAGCATTTT
CATSAGQGQPQHF
>13|TRBV3-1/TRBV3-2|-|TRBJ1-6
TGTGCCAGCAGCCCCCGTGAGGGCTCACCCCTCCACTTT
CASSPREGSPLHF